This T cell receptor beta chain was sequenced in a study of neurological immune-mediated disorders. TCRdb independently ran MiXCR on the 5' RACE reads; one entry per CDR3 protein. The sample has tens of thousands of distinct CDR3 sequences, roughly 4.8% seen once. This clonotype has a count of ten or more. The unsorted libraries originated from 2 million PBMCs kept at -80 C. In germline, CDR1 is SGHRS, CDR2 YFSETQ. This CDR3 comprises 16 residues. The ends were cut back, 4 bases at V and 3 bases at J, with 20 bases in the middle. The specimen sequenced was PBMCs. The chain is built from TRBV5-1 and TRBJ2-7; D unclear. The clonotype was recovered from a woman in her 30s with multiple sclerosis. The CDR3 sequence is CASSRTSPVTNYEQYF. The CDR3 nucleotides read TGCGCCAGCAGCCGGACCAGTCCGGTCACAAACTACGAGCAGTACTTC. Based on the CDR3 plus reference TRBV5-1 and TRBJ2-7, the full variable domain is KAGVTQTPRYLIKTRGQQVTLSCSPISGHRSVSWYQQTPGQGLQFLFEYFSETQRNKGNFPGRFSGRQFSNSRSEMNVSTLELGDSALYLCASSRTSPVTNYEQYFGPGTRLTVT.